Below are 28 T cell receptor beta chains sequenced from a single sample in a study of T cell responses to AZD1222 COVID-19 vaccine. The assay was immunoSEQ multiplex PCR, and TCRdb's table has in-frame clones only and misses some. The sample includes about 84,000 clones, around nine tenths seen only once; the top ten take 11%. The sequencing here drew on peripheral blood, taken 28 days after the second AZD1222 dose. These receptors originate from an adult who received the AZD1222 COVID-19 vaccine.

The genes are TRBV2 and TRBJ2-5; the D is unclear. Germline V gene data show CDR1 as SNHLY and CDR2 as FYNNEI. This CDR3 contains 11 residues. Deletions cut 6 bases from V and 13 bases from J, with 15 bases between. The CDR3 loop is CASSPLQVTYF. DNA of the CDR3: TGTGCCAGCAGCCCCCTCCAGGTTACGTACTTC.

This CDR3 reads CASSESGAGETQYF. The CDR3 DNA is TGTGCCAGCAGTGAATCTGGGGCCGGAGAGACCCAGTACTTC. V usage is TRBV25-1 and J usage is TRBJ2-5; TRBD1 might be the D (5 bases). CDR1 and CDR2 from the germline V gene are MGHDK and SYGVNS. V was cut by 1 base and J by 4 bases, with 10 bases left in between. The CDR3 totals 14 residues.

V is TRBV19 and J is TRBJ1-2; D possibly corresponds to TRBD1 (5 bases). Deletions cut 4 bases from V and 1 base from J, with 13 bases between. Germline V CDR1 and CDR2: LNHDA, SQIVND (reference sequence). This CDR3 has 15 residues. The CDR3 coding sequence is TGTGCCAGTAGTACTACAGGTTTCGTTAACTATGGCTACACCTTC. Protein: CASSTTGFVNYGYTF.

The gene calls are TRBV5-1 and TRBJ2-2; D may be TRBD1 (6 bases). The CDR3 runs 15 residues. Germline CDR1 SGHRS, CDR2 YFSETQ. The V end lost 0 bases, the J end lost 5 bases, and 11 bases lay between the germline ends. CDR3 DNA sequence: TGCGCCAGCAGCTTGGGACAGGATGTGACCGGGGAGCTGTTTTTT. Its protein is CASSLGQDVTGELFF.

This chain joins TRBV2 and TRBJ2-7; D unclear. There are 11 residues in the CDR3. Trimming shortened V by 6 bases and J by 3 bases, and 6 bases separated the two germline ends. The germline V gene encodes CDR1 SNHLY and CDR2 FYNNEI. CDR3 DNA: TGTGCCAGCAGCGGGTTCTACGAGCAGTACTTC. It translates to CASSGFYEQYF.

V is TRBV13 and J is TRBJ2-7, with 8 bases fitting TRBD2. V dropped 5 bases and J dropped 4; count of bases not matched to a gene: 10. The CDR3 runs 15 residues. CDR1 and CDR2 (germline): PRHDT, FYEKMQ (reference sequence). CDR3 protein: CASSPRVVAGYEQYF. CDR3 DNA: TGTGCCAGCAGCCCCCGCGTAGTAGCGGGGTACGAGCAGTACTTC.

The CDR3 DNA reads as TGTGCCAGCAGGGATACTAGCGGGGGGGCCGGGCAGTTCTTC. Its protein is CASRDTSGGAGQFF. The chain combines TRBV28 with TRBJ2-1; 13 positions agree with TRBD2. Losses at the gene ends were 6 bases for V and 12 bases for J; bases not matched to a gene: 8. CDR3 size: 14 residues. Looked up from germline, CDR1 is MDHEN and CDR2 is SYDVKM.

This sequence joins TRBV7-2 and TRBJ2-7, with TRBD1 matching over 7 bases. Germline V gene lookup returns CDR1 SGHTA and CDR2 FQGNSA. CDR3 length: 15 amino acids. V trimming: 0 bases; J trimming: 4 bases; junction bases outside the gene matches: 6. The CDR3 DNA sequence: TGTGCCAGCAGCTTAGCCGACAGGGTTGTGTACGAGCAGTACTTC. The encoded protein is CASSLADRVVYEQYF.

With respect to this clone: The DNA is left out, because the CDR3 cannot be placed on it with certainty; the CDR3 is given as TCRdb lists it. CDR3 in amino acids: CASSFGPGALLRAF. The V gene is TRBV5-1, the J gene TRBJ2-7. The CDR3 contains 14 residues when both ends are counted. Looked up from germline, CDR1 is SGHRS and CDR2 is YFSETQ.

J is TRBJ1-6 and V is TRBV6-5; TRBD1 might be the D (5 bases). CDR3 length: 16 amino acids. Per the germline V gene, CDR1 is MNHEY and CDR2 is SVGAGI. V shed 0 bases and J shed 9 bases, with 15 bases lying between them. The CDR3 DNA is TGTGCCAGCAGTTACTCGGGAGGGGCGAGGGGTTCACCCCTCCACTTT. This translates into CASSYSGGARGSPLHF.

The J gene is TRBJ2-2, the V gene TRBV6-1; 11 bases map to TRBD2. The junction had 4 bases not matched to a gene; V was cut back by 4 bases and J by 0 bases. The CDR3 extends over 17 amino acids. Germline CDR1 is MNHNS and CDR2 is SASEGT. CDR3 in DNA: TGTGCCAGCAGTGGGACGACTAGCGGGGCGAACACCGGGGAGCTGTTTTTT. It specifies CASSGTTSGANTGELFF.

The J gene is TRBJ1-2, the V gene TRBV11-2, with D unresolved. Germline lookup yields CDR1 SGHAT and CDR2 FQNNGV. The V gene lost 5 bases and the J gene lost 3 bases, with 7 bases spanning the gap. The CDR3 length is 12 residues. The DNA of the CDR3 is TGTGCCAGCAGCCACGAGCACTATGGCTACACCTTC. It encodes CASSHEHYGYTF. Drawing the rest from reference TRBV11-2 and TRBJ1-2, the complete variable domain is EAGVAQSPRYKIIEKRQSVAFWCNPISGHATLYWYQQILGQGPKLLIQFQNNGVVDDSQLPKDRFSAERLKGVDSTLKIQPAKLEDSAVYLCASSHEHYGYTFGSGTRLTVV.

This clone occurred a few times. This chain uses TRBV21-1 with TRBJ2-7. TRBV21-1 is classified as a pseudogene. The CDR3 consists of 13 residues. CDR3 nucleotide sequence: TGTGCCAGCAGCAAAGCAAAAAACTACGAGCAGTACTTC. The encoded protein is CASSKAKNYEQYF.

This sequence joins TRBV27 and TRBJ2-7, with TRBD2 as a possible D gene (5 bases). The germline gives CDR1 MNHEY, CDR2 SMNVEV (reference sequence). The germline V and J ends were trimmed by 6 bases and 5 bases, with 14 bases remaining between them. This CDR3 is 13 amino acids long. The CDR3 loop is CASRSTGSHEQYF. The CDR3, as DNA: TGTGCCAGCAGATCAACGGGGAGCCACGAGCAGTACTTC.

The chain is built from TRBV15 and TRBJ1-1; 7 nucleotides match TRBD1. The V gene's germline CDR1 is LNHNV and CDR2 YYDKDF (reference sequence). The CDR3 runs to 15 residues. V shed 4 bases, J shed 2 bases, and the junction held 7 bases outside the gene matches. The CDR3 DNA sequence: TGTGCCACCAGCAAAGGGGACAGCGTCAACACTGAAGCTTTCTTT. Translation gives CATSKGDSVNTEAFF.

The genes are TRBV28 and TRBJ2-3, with D perhaps TRBD2 (6 bases). Germline V gene sequence: CDR1 MDHEN, CDR2 SYDVKM. The CDR3 consists of 16 residues. V lost 5 bases to trimming and J lost 0 bases, with 15 bases between them. DNA of the CDR3: TGTGCCAGCAGTCCGCTAGGAGGGGTCAGCACAGATACGCAGTATTTT. It codes for CASSPLGGVSTDTQYF.

This sequence joins TRBV20-1 and TRBJ1-1; D unclear. The CDR3 is made up of 14 amino acids. Trimming pared 3 bases from V and 11 bases from J, leaving 22 bases between. CDR1 and CDR2 (germline): DFQATT, SNEGSKA (reference sequence). CDR3 in amino acids: CSASTASANSWAFF. Written as DNA, the CDR3 is TGCAGTGCTAGTACCGCCTCTGCTAACTCGTGGGCTTTCTTT.

This chain joins TRBV7-9 and TRBJ1-5; D is undetermined. The V gene lost 2 bases and the J gene lost 5 bases, with 16 bases spanning the gap. CDR3 length: 16 amino acids. Per the germline V gene, CDR1 is SEHNR and CDR2 is FQNEAQ (reference sequence). CDR3 nucleotides: TGTGCCAGCAGCTTACTGATGGGTGACGTTGATCAGCCCCAGCATTTT. It translates to CASSLLMGDVDQPQHF.

The chain employs TRBV7-2 and TRBJ1-5, with 7 nucleotides matching TRBD1. In germline, CDR1 is SGHTA, CDR2 FQGNSA. The CDR3 has 18 amino acids. Trimming at V came to 3 bases and at J to 0 bases, leaving 11 bases not matched to a gene. CDR3 sequence: CASSFFRGGAYSNQPQHF. The CDR3 coding sequence is TGTGCCAGCAGCTTCTTCAGGGGGGGGGCCTATAGCAATCAGCCCCAGCATTTT.

The chain combines TRBV2 with TRBJ2-7, with a possible D match to TRBD2 (6 bases). Trimming removed 6 bases at V and 3 bases at J, with 6 bases between. Germline V gives CDR1 SNHLY, CDR2 FYNNEI. The CDR3 is 11 residues long. CDR3 region: CASRDYYEQYF. As DNA, the CDR3 is TGTGCCAGCAGGGACTACTACGAGCAGTACTTC.

As DNA, the CDR3 is TGCGCCGGGGCCCGGGGGCAAGAGACCCAGTACTTC. Its translation is CAGARGQETQYF. V gene TRBV10-1 combines with J gene TRBJ2-5, with TRBD2 as a possible D gene (6 bases). The CDR3 consists of 12 residues. Germline V lookup: CDR1 WNHNN, CDR2 SYGVQD (reference sequence). V lost 11 bases, J lost 2 bases, and 12 bases lay in between.

This clone came up a few times. The chain has TRBV30 and TRBJ1-2; perhaps TRBD1 as D (5 bases). In germline, CDR1 is GTSNPN, CDR2 SVGIG (reference sequence). The CDR3 runs to 12 residues. V was pared by 0 bases and J by 8 bases, with 10 bases between. The CDR3: CAWSVDEGGYTF. CDR3 nucleotide sequence: TGTGCCTGGAGTGTAGATGAGGGGGGCTACACCTTC.

The chain employs TRBV18 and TRBJ2-7; no firm D call. Germline V gene data show CDR1 as KGHSH and CDR2 as LQKENI. The CDR3 length is 12 residues. Trimming cost V 1 base and J 6 bases, with 7 bases left between them. The CDR3 DNA reads TGTGCCAGCTCACCACGGGTAACCGAGCAGTACTTC. This gives the protein CASSPRVTEQYF.

This chain links TRBV6-2 or TRBV6-3 with TRBJ2-7; maybe TRBD1 (5 bases). There are 16 residues in the CDR3. Germline V CDR1 and CDR2: MNHEY, SVGEGT. V was cut by 0 bases and J by 3 bases, with 15 bases left in between. Written as DNA, the CDR3 is TGTGCCAGCAGTTACTCTCCTCGGACAAGCAACTACGAGCAGTACTTC. Its translation: CASSYSPRTSNYEQYF.

This clone occurred a few times. The V gene is TRBV5-1, the J gene TRBJ2-7, with 9 bases that match TRBD2. Per germline, CDR1 SGHRS and CDR2 YFSETQ. This CDR3 is 16 amino acids long. V dropped 4 bases and J dropped 0; count of bases not matched to a gene: 8. The CDR3 DNA reads as TGCGCCAGCAGCGGAAGCCTAGCGGGGAGCTCCTACGAGCAGTACTTC. Translation: CASSGSLAGSSYEQYF.

This clone was seen just once. The chain joins TRBV7-2 to TRBJ2-1, with 7 bases matching TRBD2. Trimming took 5 bases from V and 1 from J; bases not matched to a gene: 8. The CDR3 runs 16 residues. Germline V gives CDR1 SGHTA, CDR2 FQGNSA. This chain's CDR3 is CASSPQRGISYNEQFF. In DNA, the CDR3 is TGTGCCAGCAGCCCCCAGCGGGGTATTTCCTACAATGAGCAGTTCTTC.

Comments on this clone: Distinct nucleotide sequences in the sample also encode this CDR3. This chain links TRBV19 with TRBJ2-7; D is ambiguous. This CDR3 has 12 residues. The germline V gene encodes CDR1 LNHDA and CDR2 SQIVND (reference sequence). V lost 0 bases and J lost 6, with 6 bases in between. The CDR3 sequence: CASSIEGSEQYF. The CDR3 DNA follows: TGTGCCAGTAGTATAGAAGGGTCCGAGCAGTACTTC. Complete variable domain (other parts from reference TRBV19 and TRBJ2-7): DGGITQSPKYLFRKEGQNVTLSCEQNLNHDAMYWYRQDPGQGLRLIYYSQIVNDFQKGDIAEGYSVSREKKESFPLTVTSAQKNPTAFYLCASSIEGSEQYFGPGTRLTVT.

The chain employs TRBV18 and TRBJ1-3; 8 nucleotides agree with TRBD1. Germline V gene lookup returns CDR1 KGHSH and CDR2 LQKENI. V shed 2 bases and J 0 bases; nucleotides not matched to a gene: 15. CDR3 length: 20 residues. The CDR3 region is CASSPYAAGTGGGSGNTIYF. The CDR3 bases are TGTGCCAGCTCACCATACGCCGCCGGGACAGGCGGCGGCTCTGGAAACACCATATATTTT. The full variable domain, completed using reference TRBV18 and TRBJ1-3, is NAGVMQNPRHLVRRRGQEARLRCSPMKGHSHVYWYRQLPEEGLKFMVYLQKENIIDESGMPKERFSAEFPKEGPSILRIQQVVRGDSAAYFCASSPYAAGTGGGSGNTIYFGEGSWLTVV.